This T cell receptor (beta chain) is from a study of glioma-infiltrating T cells after dendritic cell vaccination. Study-wide findings and caveats: Patients with more pretreatment TILs had longer time to progression and survival. Complete blood and tumor specimen sets were limited to few patients.

A remark on this clone: Its antigen remains unknown.

The PCR used 60 V beta and 13 J beta primers. Here immunoSEQ multiplex PCR was the method, and the copy in TCRdb shows in-frame clones only, minus some. The table records about 38,000 clones, 70% to 85% of them present only once. The germline CDR1 and CDR2 sequences are SGHAT and FQNNGV. The CDR3 spans 12 residues. This clonotype originated in a human donor with glioblastoma. The material sequenced was blood, taken before dendritic cell vaccination. This chain connects TRBV11-2 to TRBJ2-5; 8 bases fit TRBD2. The J call may be incorrect, as the DNA end agrees better with TRBJ2-7. The CDR3 region is CASRRGVIEQYF. The CDR3 DNA reads as TGTGCCTCCCGGCGGGGGGTAATCGAGCAGTACTTC.